This is a list of T cell receptor beta chains from one sample in a study of T cell repertoires in cytomegalovirus infection. TCRdb fed the reads into MiXCR, producing one record per CDR3 protein. The table has 600,000 to 800,000 distinct CDR3 sequences, 24% seen once. Sample: CD8+ T cells from PBMCs. These receptors came from a human donor in good health (CMV status not recorded). Some clones in this sample may be carry-over from other donors' samples. CDR3s include the opening cysteine and the closing phenylalanine or tryptophan. The order of the fields is clone size, J gene, D gene, V gene, CDR3 DNA, CDR3 protein. D genes are given only for firm matches. The size of a clone is reported for some rows only, either as once, few or many, or as a class for expanded clones.

size: few
J: TRBJ2-5
D: .
V: TRBV11-3
DNA: TGTGCCAGCAGCAACTCGGACAGAAAAGAGACCCAGTACTTC
CDR3: CASSNSDRKETQYF

size: .
J: TRBJ1-4
D: TRBD1
V: TRBV27
DNA: TGTGCCAGCAGTCCCGACCGGGACAGGGCTAATGAAAAACTGTTTTTT
CDR3: CASSPDRDRANEKLFF

size: .
J: TRBJ2-5
D: TRBD1
V: TRBV7-9
DNA: TGTGCCAGCAGCAGGGACAGAATCCAAGAGACCCAGTACTTC
CDR3: CASSRDRIQETQYF

size: few
J: TRBJ2-1
D: .
V: TRBV4-1
DNA: TGCGCCAGCAGCGACCAGGGGAAGGATGAGCAGTTCTTC
CDR3: CASSDQGKDEQFF

size: many
J: TRBJ2-1
D: .
V: TRBV7-2
DNA: TGTGCCAGCACTCCGACGGCCTATGAGCAGTTCTTC
CDR3: CASTPTAYEQFF

size: many
J: TRBJ1-5
D: .
V: TRBV7-6
DNA: TGTGCCAGCAGCTTAGCCGCGGGGGGGGGACCGAATCAGCCCCAGCATTTT
CDR3: CASSLAAGGGPNQPQHF

size: few
J: TRBJ1-2
D: TRBD1
V: TRBV15
DNA: TGTGCCACCAGCTCTTCGGGACAGGGGCCCAACTATGGCTACACCTTC
CDR3: CATSSSGQGPNYGYTF

size: .
J: TRBJ2-1
D: TRBD2
V: TRBV28
DNA: TGTGCCAGCAGTTTATGGACTAGCGGGGTCTTCTCCTACAATGAGCAGTTCTTC
CDR3: CASSLWTSGVFSYNEQFF

size: few
J: TRBJ2-1
D: TRBD2
V: TRBV10-3
DNA: TGTGCCATCAGCGTGTCTAGCGGGGCTATCCCCAGCTCCTACAATGAGCAGTTCTTC
CDR3: CAISVSSGAIPSSYNEQFF

size: many
J: TRBJ1-2
D: .
V: TRBV6-1
DNA: TGTGCCAGCCGTCCGTTGGACAACTATGGCTACACCTTC
CDR3: CASRPLDNYGYTF

size: .
J: TRBJ1-2
D: TRBD1
V: TRBV7-2
DNA: TGTGCCAGCAGCTTGATCCCGGGACAGTGGGGCTACACCTTC
CDR3: CASSLIPGQWGYTF

size: many
J: TRBJ2-5
D: TRBD2
V: TRBV7-2
DNA: TGTGCCAGCAGCCTCCCCGCCCAACTAGCGGCCTTCGGGGAGACCCAGTACTTC
CDR3: CASSLPAQLAAFGETQYF

size: .
J: TRBJ1-5
D: .
V: TRBV7-6
DNA: TGTGCCAGCAGCCTCGGAGAACAGCCCCAGCATTTT
CDR3: CASSLGEQPQHF

size: .
J: TRBJ1-1
D: TRBD1
V: TRBV19
DNA: TGTGCCAGTAGGAGAACCGGGACAGACAAAGCTTTCTTT
CDR3: CASRRTGTDKAFF

size: .
J: TRBJ2-5
D: TRBD2
V: TRBV2
DNA: TGTGCCAGCACCTCGGGGAGGGACCCCGAAGAGACCCAGTACTTC
CDR3: CASTSGRDPEETQYF

size: .
J: TRBJ2-4
D: .
V: TRBV7-2
DNA: TGTGCCAGCAGCCCCCGTGATAAGGGGATAGCCAAAAACATTCAGTACTTC
CDR3: CASSPRDKGIAKNIQYF

size: few
J: TRBJ2-3
D: .
V: TRBV11-2
DNA: TGTGCCAGCAGCTTAGACGATCCGGGAGATACGCAGTATTTT
CDR3: CASSLDDPGDTQYF

size: .
J: TRBJ1-2
D: .
V: TRBV27
DNA: TGTGCCAGCAGTTTATCTCCGGACGGATTCTATGGCTACACCTTC
CDR3: CASSLSPDGFYGYTF

size: .
J: TRBJ2-1
D: TRBD2
V: TRBV4-1
DNA: TGCACCAGCAGCCAAGATTCTAGCGGGGGGATTTACAATGAGCAGTTCTTC
CDR3: CTSSQDSSGGIYNEQFF

size: few
J: TRBJ1-2
D: .
V: TRBV20-1
DNA: TGCAGTGCTAGAGATCCGGGGGGTGGCTACACCTTC
CDR3: CSARDPGGGYTF

size: many
J: TRBJ1-5
D: .
V: TRBV28
DNA: TGTGCCAGCAGTTTAATATCCGAACAACACAATCAGCCCCAGCATTTT
CDR3: CASSLISEQHNQPQHF

size: once
J: TRBJ2-5
D: TRBD2
V: TRBV5-1
DNA: TGCGCCAGCAGCTTTCCCTTAGCGGGAGATCAAGAGACCCAGTACTTC
CDR3: CASSFPLAGDQETQYF

size: few
J: TRBJ2-1
D: TRBD2
V: TRBV20-1
DNA: TGCAGTGCTAGAGATCGAGAGGAAGCGGGGGCCCTCTACAATGAGCAGTTCTTC
CDR3: CSARDREEAGALYNEQFF

size: few
J: TRBJ1-2
D: .
V: TRBV6-5
DNA: TGTGCCAGCAGTACGGATGACCTTAGCCATGGCTACACCTTC
CDR3: CASSTDDLSHGYTF

size: many
J: TRBJ2-2
D: .
V: TRBV7-8
DNA: TGTGCCAGCAGCTTAGAAAGTCCCGGGGAGCTGTTTTTT
CDR3: CASSLESPGELFF

size: few
J: TRBJ1-1
D: .
V: TRBV11-2
DNA: TGTGCCAGCAGCACCTGGACGCAAGGCTCTGAAGCTTTCTTT
CDR3: CASSTWTQGSEAFF

size: .
J: TRBJ1-2
D: TRBD1
V: TRBV20-1
DNA: TGCAGTGCCTGGACAGGGAGAGGAGACTATGGCTACACCTTC
CDR3: CSAWTGRGDYGYTF

size: .
J: TRBJ2-1
D: .
V: TRBV20-1
DNA: TGCAGTGCTAGGATCCGGGGGCTGGGCAATGAGCAGTTCTTC
CDR3: CSARIRGLGNEQFF

size: few
J: TRBJ2-5
D: .
V: TRBV12-3/TRBV12-4
DNA: TGTGCCAGCAGTCATTCCCCCGGGGCGGGGCAAGAGACCCAGTACTTC
CDR3: CASSHSPGAGQETQYF

size: many
J: TRBJ2-1
D: .
V: TRBV7-9
DNA: TGTGCCAGCAGTTGGAACAATGAGCAGTTCTTC
CDR3: CASSWNNEQFF

size: many
J: TRBJ2-1
D: .
V: TRBV7-2
DNA: TGTGCCAGCAGAATAGAGGCCTTTTACAATGAGCAGTTCTTC
CDR3: CASRIEAFYNEQFF

size: many
J: TRBJ2-1
D: .
V: TRBV7-6
DNA: TGTGCCAGCAGCGCCAATTTGATGTACAATGAGCAGTTCTTC
CDR3: CASSANLMYNEQFF

size: .
J: TRBJ1-5
D: .
V: TRBV19
DNA: TGTGCCAGTAGTATAGGGGTTGTCGGTCAGCCCCAGCATTTT
CDR3: CASSIGVVGQPQHF

size: many
J: TRBJ2-7
D: .
V: TRBV29-1
DNA: TGCAGCGTTGAACAGGGAGCCTACGAGCAGTACTTC
CDR3: CSVEQGAYEQYF

size: .
J: TRBJ2-3
D: .
V: TRBV2
DNA: TGTGCCAGCCCTCCGACCGATCAAACCCCCGCAGATACGCAGTATTTT
CDR3: CASPPTDQTPADTQYF

size: .
J: TRBJ2-2
D: .
V: TRBV4-3
DNA: TGCGCCAGCAGCCCTTGGGCGGTGGACGGGGAGCTGTTTTTT
CDR3: CASSPWAVDGELFF

size: many
J: TRBJ2-7
D: TRBD1
V: TRBV7-6
DNA: TGTGCCAGCAGCTCCTTTGACAGGGCAGCCTACGAGCAGTACTTC
CDR3: CASSSFDRAAYEQYF

size: many
J: TRBJ2-1
D: TRBD2
V: TRBV7-9
DNA: TGTGCCAAGACCCGGGGGGGTGAGCAGTTCTTC
CDR3: CAKTRGGEQFF

size: .
J: TRBJ1-6
D: .
V: TRBV14
DNA: TGTGCCAGCAGCCGCGCCCAGGGTGACACCCTCCACTTT
CDR3: CASSRAQGDTLHF

size: few
J: TRBJ2-7
D: .
V: TRBV7-8
DNA: TGTGCCAGCAGCTTAGTAGTTTCCTCCTACGAGCAGTACTTC
CDR3: CASSLVVSSYEQYF

size: .
J: TRBJ2-4
D: .
V: TRBV28
DNA: TGTGCCACCGGGACTCCCGGGAGTGGACTAGCCAAAAACATTCAGTACTTC
CDR3: CATGTPGSGLAKNIQYF

size: .
J: TRBJ2-1
D: .
V: TRBV7-9
DNA: TGTGCCAGCAGCGGAAGAAGCTTAAGGGAAGGGGATGAGCAGTTCTTC
CDR3: CASSGRSLREGDEQFF

size: many
J: TRBJ1-5
D: .
V: TRBV5-1
DNA: TGCGCCAGCAGCCTGGGGACTGGGGATCAGCCCCAGCATTTT
CDR3: CASSLGTGDQPQHF

size: .
J: TRBJ2-3
D: TRBD1
V: TRBV2
DNA: TGTGCCAGCAGTGAAGCGGCGACAGGGACGACAGATACGCAGTATTTT
CDR3: CASSEAATGTTDTQYF